These T cell receptor beta chains were read from a single sample in a study of blood T cell repertoires in COVID-19. Sequenced by immunoSEQ multiplex PCR; TCRdb stores in-frame clones only, minus some. The table shows roughly 71,000 clones, with about four fifths occurring only once. Sequenced material: peripheral blood. The receptors stem from an older man who had recovered from COVID-19. Both conserved end residues are part of each CDR3. The D gene is left open where the match is weak. Clone size appears in some rows only: once, few, many, or a class for an expanded clone.

D gene,clone size,V gene,J gene,CDR3 DNA,CDR3 protein
TRBD1,few,TRBV6-2/TRBV6-3,TRBJ2-5,TGTGCCAGCATCCCGCACAGGGGAGTTGGGGAGACCCAGTACTTC,CASIPHRGVGETQYF
TRBD2,NA,TRBV4-2,TRBJ2-5,TGTGCCAGCAGCCAAGTATGGACTAGCGACAAAACACAAGAGACCCAGTACTTC,CASSQVWTSDKTQETQYF
TRBD2,NA,TRBV7-2,TRBJ2-7,TGTGCCAGCAGCTGGGGGACTAGCGTCTACGAGCAGTACTTC,CASSWGTSVYEQYF
NA,NA,TRBV19,TRBJ1-6,TGTGCCAGTATACAGGGAAGCTCCTATAATTCACCCCTCCACTTT,CASIQGSSYNSPLHF
NA,NA,TRBV2,TRBJ2-3,TGTGCCAGCAGTGAAGCGGGAGTCCTTACAGATACGCAGTATTTT,CASSEAGVLTDTQYF
NA,NA,TRBV30,TRBJ1-4,TGTGCCTTCCGACAGGAACCTTTGGAAAAACTGTTTTTT,CAFRQEPLEKLFF
NA,NA,TRBV28,TRBJ1-5,TGTGCCAGCAGTTCGGACAAAAACAATCAGCCCCAGCATTTT,CASSSDKNNQPQHF
NA,NA,TRBV5-4,TRBJ2-7,TGTGCCAGCAGCTTGGTCCCCAGGGGCAGCTCCTACGAGCAGTACTTC,CASSLVPRGSSYEQYF
NA,NA,TRBV29-1,TRBJ2-3,TGCAGCGTTGGAGGGCACAACACAGATACGCAGTATTTT,CSVGGHNTDTQYF
TRBD2,few,TRBV7-2,TRBJ2-2,TGTGCCAGCAGCCGGGACTATCGCACCGGGGAGCTGTTTTTT,CASSRDYRTGELFF
TRBD1,once,TRBV7-2,TRBJ2-7,TGTGCCAGCAGCAACCGGGACAGGGGACCCTACGAGCAGTACTTC,CASSNRDRGPYEQYF
NA,NA,TRBV4-1,TRBJ2-2,TGCGCCAGCAGCCAAGTCCAGGTGAACACCGGGGAGCTGTTTTTT,CASSQVQVNTGELFF
TRBD1,NA,TRBV19,TRBJ2-7,TGTGCCAGTAGTCCGGGACAGGGGGCGCGACTATCAAAGGGGCAGTACTTC,CASSPGQGARLSKGQYF
TRBD1,NA,TRBV11-3,TRBJ1-4,TGTGCCAGCAGCTTGGGACAGGGGGAAGAAAAACTGTTTTTT,CASSLGQGEEKLFF
TRBD1,NA,TRBV7-3,TRBJ1-6,TGTGCCAGCAGCTCTACAGGGGTAGGTTCACCCCTCCACTTT,CASSSTGVGSPLHF
NA,NA,TRBV16,TRBJ2-3,TGTGCCAGCAGCCAATTCAGGGGCGACAGCACAGATACGCAGTATTTT,CASSQFRGDSTDTQYF
TRBD1,NA,TRBV28,TRBJ1-2,TGTGCCAGCAGACAGACAGGGACCACTTATGGCTACACCTTC,CASRQTGTTYGYTF
NA,NA,TRBV18,TRBJ2-7,TGTGCCAGCTCACCACCCGGACTACCCGAGCAGTACTTC,CASSPPGLPEQYF
TRBD2,NA,TRBV4-3,TRBJ2-1,TGCGCCAGCAGCCAAGATATTAATAGCGGGACCTACAATGAGCAGTTCTTC,CASSQDINSGTYNEQFF
TRBD2,NA,TRBV28,TRBJ2-7,TGTGCCAGCAGTTTAAGCCAGGGAGGGGACGAGCAGTACTTC,CASSLSQGGDEQYF
TRBD1,many,TRBV5-6,TRBJ2-1,TGTGCCAGCAGAGCGACAGGGAGCTCCTACAATGAGCAGTTCTTC,CASRATGSSYNEQFF
NA,NA,TRBV25-1,TRBJ1-1,TGTGCCAGCAGTGAACTGGCGGGGAGGGGGGTGAACACTGAAGCTTTCTTT,CASSELAGRGVNTEAFF
NA,NA,TRBV7-2,TRBJ2-3,TGTGCCAGCAGCTTACGGTTCAGCACAGATACGCAGTATTTT,CASSLRFSTDTQYF
TRBD1,NA,TRBV6-5,TRBJ1-1,TGTGCCAGCAGGAGGGACAGGGGGGGAACTGAAGCTTTCTTT,CASRRDRGGTEAFF
NA,NA,TRBV18,TRBJ2-2,TGTGCCAGCTCACCTGCGGGACCCTCCACCGGGGAGCTGTTTTTT,CASSPAGPSTGELFF
NA,NA,TRBV2,TRBJ2-7,TGTGCCAGCAGTCACAGGTTTCGGACCTACTACGAGCAGTACTTC,CASSHRFRTYYEQYF
TRBD2,NA,TRBV10-3,TRBJ2-7,TGTGCCATCAGTGAGGGTAGGGCTAGCGGGAGGAACAACGACTACACATTC,CAISEGRASGRNNDYTF
TRBD2,NA,TRBV11-3,TRBJ2-1,TGTGCCAGCAGCTCCCGGGGGGGTCACCCGTACAATGAGCAGTTCTTC,CASSSRGGHPYNEQFF
NA,NA,TRBV29-1,TRBJ1-5,TGCAGCGTGCAGACAGCGCCAAATCAGCCCCAGCATTTT,CSVQTAPNQPQHF
NA,NA,TRBV21-1,TRBJ2-1,TGTGCCAGCCATTCAGCAGGTGAAATGGACAGGAATGAGCAGTTCTTC,CASHSAGEMDRNEQFF
NA,NA,TRBV7-7,TRBJ2-3,TGTGCCAGCAGCTTAATCGGGAGCTCAGATACGCAGTATTTT,CASSLIGSSDTQYF
NA,NA,TRBV6-5,TRBJ1-2,TGTGCCAGCAGAGCTCCGGGACTTGATGGCTACACCTTC,CASRAPGLDGYTF
NA,NA,TRBV2,TRBJ1-1,TGTGCCAGCAGTGAACAGGGTAACACTGAAGCTTTCTTT,CASSEQGNTEAFF
TRBD1,NA,TRBV3-1/TRBV3-2,TRBJ2-7,TGTGCCAGCAGCCAAGACCTCACAGGGGGCTACGAGCAGTACTTC,CASSQDLTGGYEQYF
NA,once,TRBV5-1,TRBJ2-1,TGCGCCAGCAGCGTCCAGGGCGCCTACAATGAGCAGTTCTTC,CASSVQGAYNEQFF
NA,NA,TRBV3-1/TRBV3-2,TRBJ1-1,TGTGCCAGCAGCCAAGCCGCCCGTCAGGGTCACGCTGAAGCTTTCTTT,CASSQAARQGHAEAFF
NA,NA,TRBV6-2/TRBV6-3,TRBJ1-2,TGTGCCAGCAGTTACTCGGGGCGACAGAACTATGGCTACACCTTC,CASSYSGRQNYGYTF
NA,NA,TRBV11-2,TRBJ1-2,TGTGCCAGCAGCCTAGTGGTGGGCCCTGATGGCTACACCTTC,CASSLVVGPDGYTF
TRBD1,NA,TRBV6-5,TRBJ2-2,TGTGCCAGCAGTTACTCGATTCAGGGGGACGGGGAGCTGTTTTTT,CASSYSIQGDGELFF
TRBD2,NA,TRBV15,TRBJ2-3,TGTGCCACCAGCAGATCTAGCGGAGATACGCAGTATTTT,CATSRSSGDTQYF
TRBD1,NA,TRBV7-8,TRBJ2-1,TGTGCCAGCAGCTCCGGGACAGGGCGCTACAATGAGCAGTTCTTC,CASSSGTGRYNEQFF
TRBD2,NA,TRBV19,TRBJ2-7,TGTGCCAGTAGTAACCTAGCGGGGGGCTCCTACGAGCAGTACTTC,CASSNLAGGSYEQYF
TRBD1,NA,TRBV5-1,TRBJ2-2,TGCGCCAGCAGCCGAGGGACAGAAACGAACACCGGGGAGCTGTTTTTT,CASSRGTETNTGELFF
NA,NA,TRBV10-3,TRBJ1-4,TGTGCCATCAGTGAGTCGAGAGGGACTAATGAAAAACTGTTTTTT,CAISESRGTNEKLFF